This TCR beta chain was captured by sequencing in a study of T cell responses to AZD1222 COVID-19 vaccine. The study, taken as a whole, reports: The breadth and depth of Spike-specific TCRs increased once two AZD1222 doses had been given. Seropositive status at baseline applied to only five or six AZD1222 recipients.

On this clone itself: Its antigen remains unidentified.

This CDR3 contains 12 residues. CDR1 MNHEY and CDR2 SVGAGI come from the germline V gene. Trimming removed 6 bases from V and 6 bases from J, with 6 bases in between. Sequencing was performed with immunoSEQ multiplex PCR; in TCRdb, only in-frame clones are kept and a portion is missing. The sample holds roughly 140,000 clones, more than 85% seen once. The sample in question was peripheral blood, obtained 28 days after the second AZD1222 dose. The chain joins TRBV6-5 to TRBJ1-6; weak D call: TRBD1 (5 bases). The sequence was collected from an adult who received the AZD1222 COVID-19 vaccine. This CDR3 is CASRDTNSPLHF. CDR3 sequence (DNA): TGTGCCAGCAGGGACACTAATTCACCCCTCCACTTT.